These 25 T cell receptor beta chains originate from one sample sequenced in a study of regulatory T cells in long-lasting Graves disease. Relying on iRepertoire HTBI primers and Arm-PCR of CDR3 regions, the team built TCR beta libraries. TCRdb reprocessed the multiplex PCR reads with MiXCR, giving one entry per CDR3 protein. There are 350,000 to 450,000 distinct CDR3 sequences in the sample; 12% occur only once, and about 20% lies in the top ten. Time point of the sample: newly diagnosed GD, antithyroid drugs for less than 3 months. From PBMCs, RNA was extracted and then used to make the TCR library. A further study also used this sample, focusing on T cells in Graves' hyperthyroidism and ophthalmopathy.

Sequencing was performed on peripheral blood mononuclear cells (PBMCs), taken at new diagnosis, from a patient treated with antithyroid drugs. The receptors derive from a woman in her late teens or twenties with Graves disease.

This clonotype was observed at least ten times. The chain is built from TRBV7-2 and TRBJ2-5, with 11 bases identical to TRBD1. The trim removed 8 bases at V and 4 bases at J, leaving 12 bases unmatched. The CDR3 is 16 amino acids. Germline values: CDR1 SGHTA, CDR2 FQGNSA. CDR3 sequence (DNA): TGTGCCAGCTCCCTGGGGCGGACAGGGGGCGCAGAGACCCAGTACTTC. This sequence encodes CASSLGRTGGAETQYF.

This clonotype was counted at least ten times. The chain carries TRBV19 and TRBJ2-3; 13 bases are a match to TRBD2. Germline V CDR1 and CDR2: LNHDA, SQIVND (reference sequence). The CDR3 has 18 amino acids. The trim removed 7 bases at V and 0 bases at J, leaving 10 bases unmatched. CDR3 bases: TGTGCCAGTACCCTGACTAGCGGGGGGCGATACAGCACAGATACGCAGTATTTT. It translates to CASTLTSGGRYSTDTQYF.

This clonotype was picked up many times. The J gene is TRBJ2-5, the V gene TRBV5-5; perhaps TRBD2 as D (5 bases). The CDR3 is 16 amino acids. Germline V lookup: CDR1 SGHKS, CDR2 YYEKEE (reference sequence). Trimming removed 0 bases at V and 7 bases at J, with 19 bases between. The CDR3: CASSLALAPLPGTQYF. The CDR3, as DNA: TGTGCCAGCAGCTTGGCTCTAGCTCCCCTCCCTGGGACCCAGTACTTC.

The sample holds many counts of this clonotype. The CDR3 loop is CSGLPGHGGHEQFF. CDR3 nucleotides: TGCAGCGGGTTACCGGGACACGGGGGTCATGAGCAGTTCTTC. The genes are TRBV29-1 and TRBJ2-1, with D possibly being TRBD1 or TRBD2 (6 bases each). This CDR3 has 14 residues. Per germline, CDR1 SQVTM and CDR2 ANQGSEA. V was trimmed by 7 bases and J by 8 bases, leaving 21 bases between them.

This clonotype was seen ten or more times. The genes are TRBV6-2 or TRBV6-3 and TRBJ1-2; D unclear. V was cut by 0 bases and J by 1 base, with 9 bases left in between. Germline loops: CDR1 MNHEY, CDR2 SVGEGT. There are 15 residues in the CDR3. CDR3 region: CASSYSTADNYGYTF. CDR3 DNA sequence: TGTGCCAGCAGTTACTCGACGGCCGATAACTATGGCTACACCTTC.

This clonotype was seen ten or more times. V gene TRBV6-1 combines with J gene TRBJ2-2; D is unresolved. V was shortened by 7 bases and J by 0 bases, with 9 bases between the two germline ends. CDR3 length: 14 amino acids. Germline assignment: CDR1 MNHNS and CDR2 SASEGT. This CDR3 is CASIPVANTGELFF. CDR3 nucleotides: TGTGCCAGCATCCCGGTTGCGAACACCGGGGAGCTGTTTTTT.

V is TRBV5-1 and J is TRBJ1-1, with 8 positions matching TRBD1. Germline CDR1 is SGHRS and CDR2 is YFSETQ. The junction had 13 bases not matched to a gene; V was cut back by 2 bases and J by 10 bases. CDR3 length: 15 amino acids. CDR3 nucleotide sequence: TGCGCCAGCAGCTTCTCCGGACAGGGCCCCCGAGGAGCTTTCTTT. Translation gives CASSFSGQGPRGAFF.

This clonotype showed up many times. This chain joins TRBV19 and TRBJ1-5; no reliable D call. V was pared by 7 bases and J by 1 base, with 8 bases between. CDR1 LNHDA and CDR2 SQIVND come from the germline V gene (reference sequence). CDR3 length: 13 amino acids. The chain's CDR3 is CASKRESNQPQHF. The CDR3 coding sequence is TGTGCCAGTAAGCGGGAGAGCAATCAGCCCCAGCATTTT.

This clonotype was seen at least ten times. The chain joins TRBV9 to TRBJ2-2; 8 nucleotides align to TRBD1. Germline values: CDR1 SGDLS, CDR2 YYNGEE. V was pared by 0 bases and J by 5 bases, with 6 bases of the junction left unmatched. The CDR3 has 16 amino acids. The CDR3 DNA reads TGTGCCAGCAGCGTAGAAGGGACAGGAGGAACCGGGGAGCTGTTTTTT. The encoded protein is CASSVEGTGGTGELFF.

The CDR3 region has the DNA TGTGCCAGCCCAGGTGGGAGCGGGAGTCCTTCCTACAATGAGCAGTTCTTC. As protein: CASPGGSGSPSYNEQFF. V usage is TRBV18 and J usage is TRBJ2-1; TRBD2 aligns across 8 bases. Trimming removed 8 bases from V and 1 base from J; junction bases left unmatched: 13. The CDR3 spans 17 residues. CDR1 is KGHSH and CDR2 is LQKENI in the germline V gene.

This clonotype was seen only a few times. The chain has TRBV15 and TRBJ1-1; D gene uncertain. The CDR3 loop spans 13 amino acids. Germline V gene data show CDR1 as LNHNV and CDR2 as YYDKDF (reference sequence). V was shortened by 0 bases and J by 10 bases, with 12 bases between the two germline ends. The CDR3 sequence is CATSREGSSLAFF. For the CDR3, the DNA is TGTGCCACCAGCAGAGAGGGAAGCAGTCTAGCTTTCTTT.

The CDR3 protein is CASSLSGDETRQYV. CDR3 nucleotide sequence: TGTGCCAGCAGCTTGTCAGGGGACGAGACGCGGCAGTACGTC. The chain is built from TRBV5-6 and TRBJ2-7; TRBD1 might be the D (6 bases). Germline CDR1 and CDR2: SGHDT and YYEEEE. Trimming removed 1 base from V and 9 bases from J, with 17 bases in between. The CDR3 totals 14 residues.

This clonotype appeared a few times. The chain is built from TRBV19 and TRBJ1-1; no definite D call. Germline V gene lookup returns CDR1 LNHDA and CDR2 SQIVND (reference sequence). The CDR3 has 13 residues. Deletions cut 7 bases from V and 7 bases from J, with 16 bases between. CDR3 in DNA: TGTGCCAGTATAGTCGACACCCTCGGTGAAGCTTTCTTT. It translates to CASIVDTLGEAFF.

This clonotype was recorded many times. This chain connects TRBV11-2 to TRBJ2-5; 7 bases agree with TRBD1. With V trimmed by 0 bases and J by 1 base, 5 bases remained unmatched. In germline, CDR1 is SGHAT, CDR2 FQNNGV. This CDR3 is 16 amino acids long. The CDR3 sequence: CASSLEIDRAQETQYF. CDR3 nucleotides: TGTGCCAGCAGCTTAGAAATAGACAGGGCCCAAGAGACCCAGTACTTC.

This clonotype was detected a few times. The chain couples TRBV10-3 to TRBJ2-5, with unresolved D. This CDR3 has 15 amino acids. V lost 0 bases to trimming and J lost 5 bases, with 13 bases between them. Germline V gene sequence: CDR1 ENHRY, CDR2 SYGVKD. DNA of the CDR3: TGTGCCATCAGTGAGTCGAGTCAGATAGGGGAGACCCAGTACTTC. Residues: CAISESSQIGETQYF.

In this sample, this clonotype turned up many times. The chain recombines TRBV6-1 with TRBJ2-7; TRBD2 matches 12 bases. Per germline, CDR1 MNHNS and CDR2 SASEGT. Germline trimming cut 4 bases from V and 1 base from J; bases unmatched to any gene: 2. The CDR3 is 15 amino acids. The CDR3 protein is CASSGTSGVSYEQYF. For the CDR3, the DNA is TGTGCCAGCAGTGGGACTAGCGGGGTTTCCTACGAGCAGTACTTC.

At least ten counts were recorded for this clonotype. J is TRBJ2-7 and V is TRBV11-2; 8 bases are shared with TRBD1. Germline V CDR1 and CDR2: SGHAT, FQNNGV. This CDR3 contains 17 residues. Trimming removed 5 bases from V and 0 bases from J; junction bases left unmatched: 12. The chain's CDR3 is CASSAGQGSSTSYEQYF. The CDR3 DNA follows: TGTGCCAGCAGCGCAGGACAGGGAAGCAGTACCTCCTACGAGCAGTACTTC.

Remarks on this clonotype: This may be a read error, as it is one base from a much larger clone. The V gene is TRBV7-9, the J gene TRBJ2-3; possibly TRBD1 for D (6 bases). The CDR3 spans 17 residues. Germline CDR1 SEHNR, CDR2 FQNEAQ (reference sequence). The CDR3 nucleotides read TGTGCCAGCAGCTCCCTGACAACAGGGTTTGGTACAGGTACGCAGTATTTT. It specifies CASSSLTTGFGTGTQYF. The full variable domain, in which reference TRBV7-9 and TRBJ2-3 provide the parts outside the CDR3, is DTGVSQNPRHKITKRGQNVTFRCDPISEHNRLYWYRQTLGQGPEFLTYFQNEAQLEKSRLLSDRFSAERPKGSFSTLEIQRTEQGDSAMYLCASSSLTTGFGTGTQYFGPGTRLTVL.

The genes are TRBV15 and TRBJ2-7; 12 nucleotides line up with TRBD2. Germline V gene sequence: CDR1 LNHNV, CDR2 YYDKDF (reference sequence). CDR3 size: 16 residues. V trimming: 1 base; J trimming: 3 bases; junction bases outside the gene matches: 4. In nucleotides, the CDR3 is TGTGCCACCAGCAGAGGGGAGACTAGCGGGAGCTACGAGCAGTACTTC. Protein: CATSRGETSGSYEQYF.

The genes are TRBV7-9 and TRBJ2-1; TRBD2 aligns across 8 bases. This CDR3 region has 16 residues. Germline V gene sequence: CDR1 SEHNR, CDR2 FQNEAQ (reference sequence). V dropped 5 bases and J dropped 3; count of bases not matched to a gene: 9. The CDR3 here is CASSTLGLAYYNEQFF. The CDR3 DNA reads as TGTGCCAGCAGCACGCTCGGACTAGCCTACTACAATGAGCAGTTCTTC.

This clonotype was counted many times. The genes are TRBV7-9 and TRBJ1-1; a weak D match, TRBD1 (5 bases). Germline loops: CDR1 SEHNR, CDR2 FQNEAQ (reference sequence). The V gene lost 4 bases and the J gene lost 1 base, with 10 bases spanning the gap. The CDR3 is made up of 14 amino acids. CDR3 sequence (DNA): TGTGCCAGCAGCTCTAACCAGGGGAACACTGAAGCTTTCTTT. Translating it yields CASSSNQGNTEAFF.

The chain has TRBV7-9 and TRBJ1-2; possibly TRBD1 for D (6 bases). V shed 4 bases and J shed 4 bases, with 13 bases lying between them. The CDR3 has 14 amino acids. Germline V CDR1 and CDR2: SEHNR, FQNEAQ (reference sequence). CDR3 in amino acids: CASSSPGDTYGYTF. CDR3 coding DNA: TGTGCCAGCAGCTCCCCGGGGGACACCTATGGCTACACCTTC.

In its sample, this clonotype was seen many times. The chain links TRBV5-5 to TRBJ2-1; 7 bases match TRBD1. V lost 2 bases and J lost 10; bases outside the gene matches: 12. The CDR3 length is 15 residues. CDR1 and CDR2 from the germline V gene are SGHKS and YYEKEE (reference sequence). CDR3 in DNA: TGTGCCAGCAGCTTCAGACAGGGTCTGTTTGGCGAGCAGTTCTTC. Amino acid sequence: CASSFRQGLFGEQFF.

This clonotype was counted many times. The chain links TRBV14 to TRBJ2-7; D possibly corresponds to TRBD2 (7 bases). The CDR3 sequence is 13 residues long. Germline V gene data show CDR1 as SGHDN and CDR2 as FVKESK. Trimming took off 6 bases at V and 1 base at J, with 10 bases between the two ends. As DNA, the CDR3 is TGTGCCAGCAGTCGGGGGGCTTCCTACGAGCAGTACTTC. As protein: CASSRGASYEQYF.

This clonotype has ten or more counts. The chain combines TRBV20-1 with TRBJ2-5, with D unclear. Trimming shortened V by 0 bases and J by 0 bases, and 17 bases separated the two germline ends. The germline V gene encodes CDR1 DFQATT and CDR2 SNEGSKA (reference sequence). This CDR3 has 17 residues. The CDR3 loop is CSARDVTGVIYQETQYF. In nucleotides, the CDR3 is TGCAGTGCTAGAGATGTGACTGGAGTCATCTACCAAGAGACCCAGTACTTC.